One T cell receptor (beta chain) is described in this entry. Its antigen is unknown. Naive and memory CD4+ T cells were cultured with CEF, then survey-sequenced. Method: immunoSEQ multiplex PCR; TCRdb's copy keeps in-frame clones and lacks some. This table has about 36,000 clones, roughly 83% appearing once. The data were obtained in a study of CD4 T cells in relation to SARS-CoV-2 and coronaviruses. About the research overall: Convalescent donors were aged roughly 20 to 80, with median roughly 38 years.

90,000 to 100,000 naive or memory CD4+ cells were cultured with CEF peptides for nine to ten days. Whole-study results and caveats: Compared with monoreactive clones, crossreactive clones showed significantly weaker SARS-CoV-2 expansion.

The CDR3 loop spans 17 amino acids. The germline gives CDR1 SGHDT, CDR2 YYEEEE. Losses at the gene ends were 5 bases for V and 2 bases for J; bases not matched to a gene: 10. The chain uses TRBV5-6 and TRBJ2-3, with 11 bases that match TRBD2. This sequence originates from an adult with COVID-19. The sample taken for sequencing was naive CD4+ T cells from PBMCs, cultured in vitro. Subset in this sample: naive CD4+ T cells isolated by negative enrichment. The DNA of the CDR3 is TGTGCCAGCAGACGACCGGGACTAGCGGCGTCCACAGATACGCAGTATTTT. The encoded protein is CASRRPGLAASTDTQYF.